These 11 T cell receptor beta chains originate from one sample sequenced in a study of cytomegalovirus exposure and HLA in healthy donors. The PCR was carried out with 60 Vbeta primers and 13 Jbeta primers. Clones were read by immunoSEQ multiplex PCR, and TCRdb kept only the in-frame ones, dropping some. This sample has 90,000 to 150,000 clones, with roughly 77% found just once. The sequencing input was PBMCs. Every receptor here comes from a man aged 40-55 years in good health and CMV-seronegative.

This sequence joins TRBV30 and TRBJ2-5, with D perhaps TRBD2 (5 bases). The ends were cut back, 0 bases at V and 3 bases at J, with 11 bases in the middle. The germline V gene encodes CDR1 GTSNPN and CDR2 SVGIG (reference sequence). This CDR3 is built from 14 residues. The DNA for the CDR3 is TGTGCCTGGAGTGTTTGGAGCGGTAAAGAGACCCAGTACTTC. Amino acids: CAWSVWSGKETQYF.

Comment on this clone: The junction does not match germline at one end; this may be a read error. This chain links TRBV28 with TRBJ2-6, with 9 bases lining up with TRBD1. CDR1 is MDHEN, CDR2 SYDVKM, per germline. The CDR3 spans 15 residues. For the CDR3, the DNA is TGTGCCATAACTACAGGGGGCTCTGGGGCCAACGGCCTGACTTTC. As protein: CAITTGGSGANGLTF.

The V gene is TRBV19, the J gene TRBJ1-4, with D possibly matching TRBD1 (5 bases). The CDR3 runs 14 residues. Germline V gives CDR1 LNHDA, CDR2 SQIVND (reference sequence). Trimming cost V 3 bases and J 7 bases, with 12 bases left between them. DNA for the CDR3: TGTGCCAGTAGTATCCCCCGCAGGGTTGAAAAACTGTTTTTT. Its translation: CASSIPRRVEKLFF.

This clone appeared a single time. This chain uses TRBV6-5 with TRBJ1-2, with D perhaps TRBD1 (5 bases). The V gene's germline CDR1 is MNHEY and CDR2 SVGAGI. CDR3 length: 11 amino acids. V was cut by 8 bases and J by 5 bases, with 9 bases left in between. The CDR3 protein is CASGRQYGYTF. As DNA, the CDR3 is TGTGCCAGCGGAAGACAGTATGGCTACACCTTC.

Judged by abundance, this clone is medium-sized (0.01 to 0.1%). The gene calls are TRBV7-9 and TRBJ1-4, with D possibly TRBD1 on 6 matching bases. Deletions cut 6 bases from V and 0 bases from J, with 14 bases between. Germline CDR1 reads SEHNR; CDR2 reads FQNEAQ (reference sequence). This CDR3 is 16 amino acids long. CDR3: CASSPSNRATNEKLFF. The CDR3, as DNA: TGTGCCAGCAGTCCCTCCAACAGGGCAACTAATGAAAAACTGTTTTTT. Full variable domain (missing parts from reference TRBV7-9 and TRBJ1-4): DTGVSQNPRHKITKRGQNVTFRCDPISEHNRLYWYRQTLGQGPEFLTYFQNEAQLEKSRLLSDRFSAERPKGSFSTLEIQRTEQGDSAMYLCASSPSNRATNEKLFFGSGTQLSVL.

This clone was counted between two and nine times. The chain is built from TRBV5-4 and TRBJ1-1, with TRBD1 as a possible D gene (6 bases). Germline V gene lookup returns CDR1 SGHNT and CDR2 YYREEE (reference sequence). CDR3 length: 15 residues. Trimming took 4 bases from V and 4 from J, leaving 17 bases between them. CDR3 sequence reads: CASSMGTPSPTEAFF. In DNA form, the CDR3 reads TGTGCCAGCAGCATGGGGACACCAAGCCCCACTGAAGCTTTCTTT.

V gene TRBV5-1 combines with J gene TRBJ1-1; TRBD1 agrees at 7 bases. Germline assignment: CDR1 SGHRS and CDR2 YFSETQ. The ends lost 0 bases at V and 0 bases at J; junction bases unmatched: 8. CDR3 length: 17 amino acids. The CDR3 bases are TGCGCCAGCAGCTTGGAGGGGGCACACCGAGTGAACACTGAAGCTTTCTTT. This codes for CASSLEGAHRVNTEAFF. The full variable domain, completed using reference TRBV5-1 and TRBJ1-1, is KAGVTQTPRYLIKTRGQQVTLSCSPISGHRSVSWYQQTPGQGLQFLFEYFSETQRNKGNFPGRFSGRQFSNSRSEMNVSTLELGDSALYLCASSLEGAHRVNTEAFFGQGTRLTVV.

In nucleotides, the CDR3 is TGTGCCAGCAGCTTGGGAGGGCGACACCTCTCTGGAAACACCATATATTTT. Its protein is CASSLGGRHLSGNTIYF. V is TRBV5-4 and J is TRBJ1-3; no reliable D call. This CDR3 spans 17 amino acids. Trimming cost V 0 bases and J 0 bases, with 13 bases left between them. Germline V lookup: CDR1 SGHNT, CDR2 YYREEE (reference sequence). Combining the CDR3 with reference TRBV5-4 and TRBJ1-3 gives the whole variable domain ETGVTQSPTHLIKTRGQQVTLRCSSQSGHNTVSWYQQALGQGPQFIFQYYREEENGRGNFPPRFSGLQFPNYSSELNVNALELDDSALYLCASSLGGRHLSGNTIYFGEGSWLTVV.

V is TRBV29-1 and J is TRBJ2-1, with no clear D. CDR1 SQVTM and CDR2 ANQGSEA come from the germline V gene. V lost 3 bases and J 8 bases, leaving 11 bases between the germline ends. The CDR3 covers 12 residues. For the CDR3, the DNA is TGCAGCGTTGAGGTGGCCGGAGATGAGCAGTTCTTC. Its translation is CSVEVAGDEQFF.

V and J are TRBV7-2 and TRBJ2-4; TRBD2 matches at 11 bases. The J segment lost 12 bases and the V segment lost 2 bases, leaving 6 bases of the junction unmatched. Germline lookup yields CDR1 SGHTA and CDR2 FQGNSA. CDR3 length: 14 amino acids. As DNA, the CDR3 is TGTGCCAGCAGCTTACTAGCGGGAGGCAGCAGTCAGTACTTC. It translates to CASSLLAGGSSQYF.

This chain links TRBV7-9 with TRBJ2-3; D is perhaps TRBD2 (6 bases). The CDR3 length is 15 residues. Germline values: CDR1 SEHNR, CDR2 FQNEAQ (reference sequence). Trimming removed 1 base at V and 1 base at J, with 9 bases between. The CDR3 spells CASSLGGVRTDTQYF. The DNA for the CDR3 is TGTGCCAGCAGCTTAGGCGGGGTCCGCACAGATACGCAGTATTTT. Using reference TRBV7-9 and TRBJ2-3 for the parts outside the CDR3, the full variable domain is DTGVSQNPRHKITKRGQNVTFRCDPISEHNRLYWYRQTLGQGPEFLTYFQNEAQLEKSRLLSDRFSAERPKGSFSTLEIQRTEQGDSAMYLCASSLGGVRTDTQYFGPGTRLTVL.